A selection of T cell receptor beta chains follows, all from one sample in a study. TCRdb ran MiXCR on the RT-PCR reads and lists one entry per CDR3 protein. The data contain approximately 720,000 distinct CDR3 sequences, over 12% of them seen just once; the ten biggest clones take up 3.6%. Sequenced: memory CD4+ T cells from blood. Source of these receptors: a female donor in good health, serving as a healthy control. Each CDR3 is given with its conserved first and last residue. D genes are given only for firm matches. Size is omitted from some rows. Given values are once, few, many or a class for expanded clones.

clone_size	v_call	j_call	d_call	cdr3_aa	cdr3_nt
many	TRBV20-1	TRBJ2-3	NA	CSARGQGPDTQYF	TGCAGTGCTAGGGGGCAGGGGCCAGATACGCAGTATTTT
many	TRBV29-1	TRBJ1-1	NA	CSGQGYKNTEAFF	TGCAGCGGGCAGGGTTACAAGAACACTGAAGCTTTCTTT
many	TRBV4-2	TRBJ2-7	NA	CASSQGSRNEQYF	TGTGCCAGCAGCCAAGGATCCCGAAACGAGCAGTACTTC
many	TRBV29-1	TRBJ2-3	NA	CSVDWGAKDTQYF	TGCAGCGTTGATTGGGGGGCGAAAGATACGCAGTATTTT
many	TRBV5-5	TRBJ1-1	NA	CASLFGADTEAFF	TGTGCCAGCCTTTTTGGCGCCGACACTGAAGCTTTCTTT
many	TRBV6-2/TRBV6-3	TRBJ1-6	TRBD1	CASSYLDRGHSPLHF	TGTGCCAGCAGTTACTTGGACAGGGGTCATTCACCCCTCCACTTT
NA	TRBV20-1	TRBJ1-6	NA	CSAVIDSTYGSPLHF	TGCAGTGCTGTAATCGACAGCACATATGGTTCACCCCTCCACTTT
few	TRBV4-2	TRBJ1-1	TRBD1	CASSRGQGGFMNTEAFF	TGTGCCAGCAGCCGAGGACAGGGGGGTTTCATGAACACTGAAGCTTTCTTT
NA	TRBV11-2	TRBJ1-1	NA	CASRFYMNTEAFF	TGTGCCAGCAGGTTTTACATGAACACTGAAGCTTTCTTT
many	TRBV6-6	TRBJ2-5	NA	CASSHSGGEETQYF	TGTGCCAGCAGCCACTCGGGGGGCGAAGAGACCCAGTACTTC
many	TRBV20-1	TRBJ1-2	NA	CSARAMGGVRGYTF	TGCAGTGCTAGAGCCATGGGTGGGGTTCGCGGCTACACCTTC
few	TRBV20-1	TRBJ1-2	NA	CSRKYPRTNYGYTF	TGCAGTCGCAAGTACCCACGGACTAACTATGGCTACACCTTC
few	TRBV4-3	TRBJ1-1	NA	CASSPRVLNTEAFF	TGCGCCAGCAGCCCGAGGGTTTTGAACACTGAAGCTTTCTTT
NA	TRBV12-3/TRBV12-4	TRBJ2-3	TRBD1	CASTQTGSTDTQYF	TGTGCCAGCACCCAGACAGGGAGCACAGATACGCAGTATTTT
NA	TRBV10-3	TRBJ2-2	TRBD1	CAISENRDRHANTGELFF	TGTGCCATCAGTGAGAATCGGGACAGGCACGCGAACACCGGGGAGCTGTTTTTT
NA	TRBV7-3	TRBJ2-2	NA	CASSSGITTNTGELFF	TGTGCCAGCAGCTCAGGGATAACTACGAACACCGGGGAGCTGTTTTTT
NA	TRBV20-1	TRBJ2-7	TRBD2	CSASRTSGKRTYEQYF	TGCAGTGCTAGCCGGACTAGCGGGAAGAGGACCTACGAGCAGTACTTC
many	TRBV5-1	TRBJ2-5	NA	CASNAGDWETQYF	TGCGCCAGCAACGCCGGGGACTGGGAGACCCAGTACTTC
many	TRBV27	TRBJ2-7	TRBD2	CASSPGTSGAYEQYF	TGTGCCAGCAGTCCGGGGACTAGCGGTGCCTACGAGCAGTACTTC
NA	TRBV5-1	TRBJ2-2	NA	CASSSGQVLGYTGELFF	TGCGCCAGCAGCTCCGGCCAGGTACTAGGGTACACCGGGGAGCTGTTTTTT
NA	TRBV19	TRBJ1-1	NA	CASTWSSAEAFF	TGTGCCAGTACGTGGAGCTCCGCTGAAGCTTTCTTT
NA	TRBV20-1	TRBJ2-1	NA	CSARARGGGRVNEQFF	TGCAGTGCTAGAGCCCGTGGGGGGGGCCGGGTGAATGAGCAGTTCTTC
many	TRBV10-3	TRBJ2-7	TRBD1	CAIRGTGGTDEQYF	TGTGCCATCAGGGGGACAGGGGGTACTGACGAGCAGTACTTC
many	TRBV27	TRBJ2-7	NA	CASSLVDSRNYEQYF	TGTGCCAGCAGTTTAGTTGACAGCCGAAACTACGAGCAGTACTTC
NA	TRBV6-2/TRBV6-3	TRBJ2-4	TRBD2	CASSLGGGAGDIQYF	TGTGCCAGCAGTTTAGGCGGGGGGGCTGGGGACATTCAGTACTTC
NA	TRBV4-1	TRBJ1-4	NA	CASSQAHHGTNEKLFF	TGCGCCAGCAGCCAAGCTCACCACGGAACTAATGAAAAACTGTTTTTT
NA	TRBV5-1	TRBJ2-3	NA	CASSLPSPVSNTQYF	TGCGCCAGCAGCTTGCCTAGTCCTGTTTCGAATACGCAGTATTTT
few	TRBV5-1	TRBJ2-2	TRBD1	CASSTDRGGTGELFF	TGCGCCAGCAGCACGGACAGGGGTGGCACCGGGGAGCTGTTTTTT
many	TRBV29-1	TRBJ2-1	NA	CSVGGLGGSAYNEQFF	TGCAGCGTTGGGGGGCTTGGGGGTAGTGCCTACAATGAGCAGTTCTTC
few	TRBV7-9	TRBJ2-5	TRBD2	CASSLEGLAGPRGETQYF	TGTGCCAGCAGCTTAGAGGGACTAGCGGGACCTAGAGGAGAGACCCAGTACTTC
many	TRBV7-2	TRBJ2-5	NA	CASSPPFAMETQYF	TGTGCCAGCAGCCCCCCGTTCGCAATGGAGACCCAGTACTTC
NA	TRBV20-1	TRBJ2-7	NA	CSARDPARSSYEQYF	TGCAGTGCTAGAGATCCCGCGCGGAGCTCCTACGAGCAGTACTTC
NA	TRBV28	TRBJ2-5	TRBD2	CASISGGRRETQYF	TGTGCCAGCATCTCGGGGGGGCGCAGGGAGACCCAGTACTTC
NA	TRBV15	TRBJ1-3	NA	CATSREVIAGHYGNTIYF	TGTGCCACCAGCAGAGAGGTTATAGCAGGGCACTATGGAAACACCATATATTTT
NA	TRBV28	TRBJ2-7	TRBD2	CASRPVTGTSGYEQYF	TGTGCCAGCAGACCTGTGACCGGGACTAGCGGGTACGAGCAGTACTTC
NA	TRBV20-1	TRBJ2-7	NA	CSAQTDRTGYEQYF	TGCAGTGCCCAGACAGACCGAACAGGCTACGAGCAGTACTTC
many	TRBV4-2	TRBJ2-5	TRBD2	CASSPSGSEETQYF	TGTGCCAGCAGCCCTAGCGGGAGTGAGGAGACCCAGTACTTC
few	TRBV20-1	TRBJ2-7	NA	CSAPPNSYEQYF	TGCAGTGCCCCCCCGAACTCCTACGAGCAGTACTTC
few	TRBV20-1	TRBJ2-1	TRBD2	CSARDVSGLAYYNEQFF	TGCAGTGCTAGAGATGTTAGCGGACTAGCGTACTACAATGAGCAGTTCTTC
few	TRBV12-3/TRBV12-4	TRBJ2-5	TRBD2	CASELAGGGETQYF	TGTGCCAGCGAACTAGCGGGAGGGGGGGAGACCCAGTACTTC
NA	TRBV21-1	TRBJ2-7	NA	CATRRASHGVQYF	TGTGCCACCAGAAGGGCCTCTCACGGGGTGCAGTACTTC
NA	TRBV20-1	TRBJ2-5	TRBD2	CSARPGTSVEETQYF	TGCAGTGCTAGACCCGGGACTAGCGTTGAAGAGACCCAGTACTTC
NA	TRBV2	TRBJ2-3	NA	CASTLLQRTDTQYF	TGTGCCAGCACCCTACTTCAGCGCACAGATACGCAGTATTTT
many	TRBV29-1	TRBJ2-7	NA	CSGQDSAGYEQYF	TGCAGTGGTCAAGATTCTGCTGGCTACGAGCAGTACTTC
NA	TRBV9	TRBJ2-2	NA	CASSASTVPGELFF	TGTGCCAGCAGCGCCTCGACGGTCCCCGGGGAGCTGTTTTTT
few	TRBV6-2/TRBV6-3	TRBJ1-5	NA	CASSLTIYGTASNQPQHF	TGTGCCAGCAGTCTTACTATTTACGGGACGGCAAGCAATCAGCCCCAGCATTTT
few	TRBV6-1	TRBJ2-5	NA	CASRPVGGAQETQYF	TGTGCCAGCCGGCCGGTCGGTGGGGCACAAGAGACCCAGTACTTC
NA	TRBV3-1	TRBJ2-2	NA	CASSQALLGGELFF	TGTGCCAGCAGCCAAGCTTTGCTAGGCGGGGAGCTGTTTTTT
few	TRBV20-1	TRBJ1-3	NA	CSALDGGNTIYF	TGCAGTGCCCTGGACGGTGGAAACACCATATATTTT
NA	TRBV20-1	TRBJ2-2	TRBD2	CSARPSGRPGELFF	TGCAGTGCTAGACCTAGCGGGAGGCCCGGGGAGCTGTTTTTT
NA	TRBV20-1	TRBJ1-5	NA	CSARQGHSNQPQHF	TGCAGTGCTAGACAGGGACATAGCAATCAGCCCCAGCATTTT
once	TRBV5-1	TRBJ2-7	NA	CASSPRVRDYEQYF	TGCGCCAGCAGCCCCCGGGTCCGGGACTACGAGCAGTACTTC
NA	TRBV5-1	TRBJ2-7	NA	CASRPGPDYEQYF	TGCGCCAGCAGACCGGGACCGGACTACGAGCAGTACTTC
few	TRBV9	TRBJ2-1	NA	CASSASSLSYNEQFF	TGTGCCAGCAGCGCAAGCAGCCTCTCCTACAATGAGCAGTTCTTC
few	TRBV20-1	TRBJ2-1	NA	CSARDRLANSYNEQFF	TGCAGTGCTAGAGATCGCCTAGCGAACTCCTACAATGAGCAGTTCTTC